These 13 T cell receptor beta chains share one sample of origin, sequenced in a study of shared clonotypes between healthy human individuals. This table comes from immunoSEQ multiplex PCR, and its TCRdb copy is limited to in-frame clones, with some not included. The sample lists some 790,000 clones, about two thirds occurring once. Sample: memory CD4+ T cells sorted from blood. The subset denotes: CD45RA-negative fraction. The source of these receptors is a woman aged 25 to 39 in good health.

The chain employs TRBV18 and TRBJ2-2; 7 bases are a match to TRBD1. Germline lookup yields CDR1 KGHSH and CDR2 LQKENI. The ends lost 2 bases at V and 0 bases at J; junction bases unmatched: 3. This CDR3 is built from 16 residues. The CDR3: CASSPDTGANTGELFF. Written as DNA, the CDR3 is TGTGCCAGCTCACCAGACACAGGGGCGAACACCGGGGAGCTGTTTTTT. Full variable domain (outside the CDR3, taken from reference TRBV18 and TRBJ2-2): NAGVMQNPRHLVRRRGQEARLRCSPMKGHSHVYWYRQLPEEGLKFMVYLQKENIIDESGMPKERFSAEFPKEGPSILRIQQVVRGDSAAYFCASSPDTGANTGELFFGEGSRLTVL.

This chain links TRBV5-4 with TRBJ2-3; 10 bases line up with TRBD2. Germline CDR1 is SGHNT and CDR2 is YYREEE (reference sequence). V shed 2 bases, J shed 4 bases, and the junction held 4 bases outside the gene matches. The CDR3 covers 15 residues. CDR3 bases: TGTGCCAGCAGCTTCCTAGCGGGAGTTGCAGATACGCAGTATTTT. Translating it yields CASSFLAGVADTQYF.

This chain connects TRBV11-3 to TRBJ2-1; 8 positions agree with TRBD1. The CDR3 runs to 14 residues. Germline values: CDR1 SGHNT, CDR2 YENEEA. The junction had 7 bases not matched to a gene; V was cut back by 4 bases and J by 8 bases. In DNA, the CDR3 is TGTGCCAGCAGCTCGCGGACAGGGAATGATGAGCAGTTCTTC. It yields the protein CASSSRTGNDEQFF.

This clone was found a few times. CDR3 DNA sequence: TGTGCCAGCAGCGGACAGGGGGCAGGGGAGACCCAGTACTTC. Residues: CASSGQGAGETQYF. The rearrangement joins TRBV7-9 to TRBJ2-5, with 11 bases aligning to TRBD1. The CDR3 extends over 14 amino acids. Per the germline V gene, CDR1 is SEHNR and CDR2 is FQNEAQ (reference sequence). V gave up 5 bases and J gave up 5 bases; unmatched junction bases: 4.

The gene calls are TRBV7-3 and TRBJ1-3; 7 bases line up with TRBD1. Germline CDR1 is SGHTA and CDR2 is FQGTGA. J was trimmed by 4 bases and V by 4 bases; bases with no gene match: 4. This CDR3 spans 14 amino acids. CDR3 DNA sequence: TGTGCCAGCAGCTCAGGGGGTTCGGGAAACACCATATATTTT. It is translated as CASSSGGSGNTIYF.

As regards this clone: Other DNA sequences of this sample code for an identical CDR3. The J gene is TRBJ2-5, the V gene TRBV18; no definite D call. The CDR3 covers 13 residues. The germline V gene encodes CDR1 KGHSH and CDR2 LQKENI. With 2 bases removed from V and 2 bases from J, the gap between germline ends came to 6 bases. The CDR3, as DNA: TGTGCCAGCTCACCATCTCCGCAAGAGACCCAGTACTTC. Amino acid sequence: CASSPSPQETQYF.

The chain links TRBV2 to TRBJ2-1; a weak D match, TRBD1 (5 bases). This CDR3 is 12 amino acids long. The V and J ends lost 6 bases and 6 bases respectively, with 9 bases between them. CDR1 and CDR2 from the germline V gene are SNHLY and FYNNEI. Written as DNA, the CDR3 is TGTGCCAGCAGGGACCAGGGCAATGAGCAGTTCTTC. Its protein product is CASRDQGNEQFF.

This chain connects TRBV18 to TRBJ2-2; D is unresolved. The germline V and J ends were trimmed by 3 bases and 5 bases, with 7 bases remaining between them. The CDR3 has 13 amino acids. Looked up from germline, CDR1 is KGHSH and CDR2 is LQKENI. CDR3 amino acids: CASSPRITGELFF. The CDR3 region has the DNA TGTGCCAGCTCACCGAGAATTACCGGGGAGCTGTTTTTT.

The rearrangement links TRBV19 to TRBJ2-1, with 10 nucleotides matching TRBD1. Germline trimming cut 5 bases from V and 2 bases from J; bases unmatched to any gene: 3. This CDR3 is 15 amino acids long. Germline assignment: CDR1 LNHDA and CDR2 SQIVND (reference sequence). The CDR3 sequence is CASSGGTGAYNEQFF. The CDR3 DNA reads TGTGCCAGTAGTGGGGGGACAGGGGCCTACAATGAGCAGTTCTTC.

This sequence joins TRBV28 and TRBJ2-1, with D hard to call. The V end lost 3 bases, the J end lost 7 bases, and 7 bases lay between the germline ends. The CDR3 contains 12 residues. In germline, CDR1 is MDHEN, CDR2 SYDVKM. CDR3 protein: CASSLIRNEQFF. CDR3 nucleotides: TGTGCCAGCAGTTTGATTCGGAATGAGCAGTTCTTC.

This clone showed up just once. The gene calls are TRBV2 and TRBJ2-1; unclear D gene. Trimming cost V 8 bases and J 7 bases, with 21 bases left between them. CDR1 SNHLY and CDR2 FYNNEI come from the germline V gene. The CDR3 covers 15 residues. The chain's CDR3 is CASGFERALGNEQFF. In DNA, the CDR3 is TGTGCCAGCGGATTTGAGCGTGCCCTGGGAAATGAGCAGTTCTTC.

The chain recombines TRBV28 with TRBJ1-4; tentative D call: TRBD1 (6 bases). The V end lost 5 bases, the J end lost 7 bases, and 17 bases lay between the germline ends. CDR3 length: 15 amino acids. Germline V gene sequence: CDR1 MDHEN, CDR2 SYDVKM. The DNA of the CDR3 is TGTGCCAGCAGTCTCACGGGGGCGTTCGGTGAAAAACTGTTTTTT. Its protein product is CASSLTGAFGEKLFF.

The V gene is TRBV29-1, the J gene TRBJ1-5; 8 bases align to TRBD1. This CDR3 is 13 amino acids long. V dropped 6 bases and J dropped 6; count of bases not matched to a gene: 7. The V gene's germline CDR1 is SQVTM and CDR2 ANQGSEA. CDR3 region: CSVGQGEGQPQHF. The CDR3 coding sequence is TGCAGCGTCGGACAGGGAGAGGGTCAGCCCCAGCATTTT.